This is a list of T cell receptor beta chains from one sample in a study of beta chain features in type 1 diabetes. The assay was immunoSEQ multiplex PCR, and TCRdb's table has in-frame clones only and misses some. The top ten hold over 0.95% of the sample, which has fewer than 400,000 clones, roughly a tenth seen once. Sequencing used central memory CD4+ T cells from blood. These receptors all come from a man aged 25 to 40 with type 1 diabetes. Both conserved end residues are part of each CDR3. Fields, in order: V gene, clone size, D gene, J gene, CDR3 protein, CDR3 DNA. D genes are given only for firm matches. Clone size, where shown, is once, few, many, or a class for clones that have expanded.

v_call: TRBV30; clone_size: few; d_call: NA; j_call: TRBJ1-2; cdr3_aa: CAWRESGPGYTF; cdr3_nt: TGTGCCTGGAGAGAGAGCGGCCCTGGCTACACCTTC
v_call: TRBV18; clone_size: few; d_call: NA; j_call: TRBJ1-2; cdr3_aa: CASSTGLGANYGYTF; cdr3_nt: TGTGCCAGCTCCACCGGGCTTGGAGCTAACTATGGCTACACCTTC
v_call: TRBV6-6; clone_size: NA; d_call: NA; j_call: TRBJ1-5; cdr3_aa: CASSSVDGNQPQHF; cdr3_nt: TGTGCCAGCAGTTCCGTGGACGGAAATCAGCCCCAGCATTTT
v_call: TRBV30; clone_size: NA; d_call: TRBD1; j_call: TRBJ2-5; cdr3_aa: CAWSDRSGGGTQYF; cdr3_nt: TGTGCCTGGAGCGATAGGTCAGGGGGTGGGACCCAGTACTTC
v_call: TRBV30; clone_size: NA; d_call: TRBD2; j_call: TRBJ2-1; cdr3_aa: CAWSPSRGGASGEQFF; cdr3_nt: TGTGCCTGGAGTCCCTCCCGCGGGGGGGCCTCGGGTGAGCAGTTCTTC
v_call: TRBV7-8; clone_size: few; d_call: NA; j_call: TRBJ2-3; cdr3_aa: CASSSTRFPPGDTQYF; cdr3_nt: TGTGCCAGCAGCTCCACTAGATTTCCCCCGGGTGATACGCAGTATTTT
v_call: TRBV14; clone_size: few; d_call: NA; j_call: TRBJ1-2; cdr3_aa: CASSQDWRGYTF; cdr3_nt: TGTGCCAGCAGCCAAGATTGGAGGGGCTACACCTTC
v_call: TRBV30; clone_size: few; d_call: NA; j_call: TRBJ2-3; cdr3_aa: CAWSDGVVDTQYF; cdr3_nt: TGTGCCTGGAGTGACGGGGTGGTAGATACGCAGTATTTT
v_call: TRBV18; clone_size: NA; d_call: NA; j_call: TRBJ1-1; cdr3_aa: CASSPEIRMNTEAFF; cdr3_nt: TGTGCCAGCTCACCAGAGATTAGGATGAACACTGAAGCTTTCTTT
v_call: TRBV5-6; clone_size: many; d_call: NA; j_call: TRBJ2-3; cdr3_aa: CASSLGLARDTQYF; cdr3_nt: TGTGCCAGCAGCTTGGGTCTAGCGAGAGATACGCAGTATTTT
v_call: TRBV19; clone_size: few; d_call: TRBD1; j_call: TRBJ1-2; cdr3_aa: CASSADRAGYGYTF; cdr3_nt: TGTGCCAGTAGTGCGGACAGGGCCGGCTATGGCTACACCTTC